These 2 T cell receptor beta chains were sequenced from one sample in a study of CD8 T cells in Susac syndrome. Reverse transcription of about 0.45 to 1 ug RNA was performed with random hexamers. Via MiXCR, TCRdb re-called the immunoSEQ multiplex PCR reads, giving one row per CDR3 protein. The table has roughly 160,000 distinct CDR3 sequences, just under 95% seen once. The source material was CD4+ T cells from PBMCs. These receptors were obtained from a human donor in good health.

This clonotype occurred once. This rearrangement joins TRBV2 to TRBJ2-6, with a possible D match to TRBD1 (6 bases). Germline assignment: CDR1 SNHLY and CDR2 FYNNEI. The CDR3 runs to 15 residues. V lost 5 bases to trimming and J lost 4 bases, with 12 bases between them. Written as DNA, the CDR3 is TGTGCCAGCAGTACCAGGGGCCCGGGGGCCAACGTCCTGACTTTC. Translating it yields CASSTRGPGANVLTF.

This CDR3 reads CASSYSPLAGEYF. CDR3 DNA sequence: TGTGCCAGCAGTTACTCTCCTCTAGCGGGGGAGTATTTT. V gene TRBV6-6 combines with J gene TRBJ2-3; 10 bases agree with TRBD2. The CDR3 sequence is 13 residues long. Losses at the gene ends were 0 bases for V and 13 bases for J; bases not matched to a gene: 4. Germline CDR1 is MNHNY and CDR2 is SVGAGI (reference sequence).